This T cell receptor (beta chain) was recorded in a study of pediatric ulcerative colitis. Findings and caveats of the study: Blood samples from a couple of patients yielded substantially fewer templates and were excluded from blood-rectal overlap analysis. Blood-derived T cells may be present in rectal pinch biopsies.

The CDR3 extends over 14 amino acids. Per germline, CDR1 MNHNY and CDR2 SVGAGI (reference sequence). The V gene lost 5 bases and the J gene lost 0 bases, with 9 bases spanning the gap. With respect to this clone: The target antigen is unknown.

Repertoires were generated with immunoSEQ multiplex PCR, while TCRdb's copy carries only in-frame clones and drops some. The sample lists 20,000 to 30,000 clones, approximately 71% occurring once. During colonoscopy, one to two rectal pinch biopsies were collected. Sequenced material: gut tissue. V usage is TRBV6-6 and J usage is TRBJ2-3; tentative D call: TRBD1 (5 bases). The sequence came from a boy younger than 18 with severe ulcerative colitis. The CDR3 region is CASSPRGSTDTQYF. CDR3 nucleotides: TGTGCCAGCAGTCCAAGGGGTAGCACAGATACGCAGTATTTT.